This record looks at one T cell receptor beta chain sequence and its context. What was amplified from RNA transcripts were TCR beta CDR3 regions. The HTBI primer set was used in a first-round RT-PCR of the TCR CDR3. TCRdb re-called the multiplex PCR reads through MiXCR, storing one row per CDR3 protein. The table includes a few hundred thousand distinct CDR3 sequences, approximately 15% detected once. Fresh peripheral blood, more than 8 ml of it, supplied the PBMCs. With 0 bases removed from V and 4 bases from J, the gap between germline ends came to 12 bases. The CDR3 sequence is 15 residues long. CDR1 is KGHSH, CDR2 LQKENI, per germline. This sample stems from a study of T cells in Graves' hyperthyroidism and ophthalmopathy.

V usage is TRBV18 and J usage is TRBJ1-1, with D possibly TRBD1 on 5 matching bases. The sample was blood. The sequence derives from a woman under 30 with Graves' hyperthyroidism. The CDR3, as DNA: TGTGCCAGCTCACCACCTGGCAGGGTAGCCACTGAAGCTTTCTTT. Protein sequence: CASSPPGRVATEAFF. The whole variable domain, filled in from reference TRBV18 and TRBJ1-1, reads NAGVMQNPRHLVRRRGQEARLRCSPMKGHSHVYWYRQLPEEGLKFMVYLQKENIIDESGMPKERFSAEFPKEGPSILRIQQVVRGDSAAYFCASSPPGRVATEAFFGQGTRLTVV.